The clone carrying this TCR beta chain was recorded at least ten times. The germline CDR1 and CDR2 sequences are MNHNS and SASEGT. The germline V and J ends were trimmed by 2 bases and 1 base, with 12 bases remaining between them. The CDR3 is made up of 15 amino acids. This entry comes from a study of molecular identifiers for immune sequencing clone quantification. TCRdb re-analysed the PCR reads in MiXCR, keeping a single row per CDR3 protein. Of about 640,000 distinct CDR3 sequences listed, just under 20% are singletons. The sequence derives from a human donor in good health. Some libraries in this study had Jurkat cell RNA spiked in. Sequencing was carried out using naive CD8+ T cells from blood, with Jurkat cell RNA spiked in. The subset here: FACS-sorted CD8+CD4-CCR7+CD45RA+ naive T cells. The J gene is TRBJ2-7, the V gene TRBV6-1; D is perhaps TRBD1 or TRBD2 (5 bases each). The CDR3 loop is CASSELGDGSYEQYF. The CDR3 DNA sequence: TGTGCCAGCAGTGAATTGGGGGACGGGTCCTACGAGCAGTACTTC.